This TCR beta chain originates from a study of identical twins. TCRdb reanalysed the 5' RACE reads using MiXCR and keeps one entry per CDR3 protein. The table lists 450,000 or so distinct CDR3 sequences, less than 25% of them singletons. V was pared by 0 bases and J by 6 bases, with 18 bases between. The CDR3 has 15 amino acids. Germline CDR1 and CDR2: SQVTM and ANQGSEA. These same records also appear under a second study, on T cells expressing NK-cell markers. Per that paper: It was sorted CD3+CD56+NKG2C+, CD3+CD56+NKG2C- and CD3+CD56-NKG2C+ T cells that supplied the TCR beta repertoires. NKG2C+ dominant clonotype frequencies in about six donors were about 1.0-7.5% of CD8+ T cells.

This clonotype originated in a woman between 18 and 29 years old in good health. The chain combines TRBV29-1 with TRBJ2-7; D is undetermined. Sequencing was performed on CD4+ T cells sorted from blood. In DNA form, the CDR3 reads TGCAGCGTTGAAGAAGGATTAGTAGGGTCGGGCGAGCAGTACTTC. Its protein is CSVEEGLVGSGEQYF.